Below, one TCR beta chain is given with its context. The identical CDR3 is also encoded by other nucleotide sequences in the sample. Source study methods: The assay estimated nucleated cells by amplifying reference gene primers. Method: immunoSEQ multiplex PCR; TCRdb's copy keeps in-frame clones and lacks some. The DNA was the basis for D and trimming; V, J and clone size are from that table. Among fewer than 200,000 clones listed, approximately 79% were seen once. Germline V lookup: CDR1 LGHNA, CDR2 YNFKEQ. Trimming took 0 bases from V and 4 from J, leaving 10 bases between them. CDR3 length: 16 residues. The data derive from a study of blood T cell repertoires in COVID-19. For the study at large: COVID-19 samples collected from the United States, Italy and Spain covered acute and convalescent phases. Sample material is recorded as cDNA or gDNA derived from T cells, B-cell-depleted T cells, or PBMCs.

The sequence derives from a woman of 80 years or more with acute or convalescent COVID-19. This rearrangement joins TRBV4-2 to TRBJ2-6; D gene uncertain. The sample was peripheral blood. CDR3 sequence (DNA): TGTGCCAGCAGCCAAGATGGAGCATCCGGGGCCAACGTCCTGACTTTC. Protein: CASSQDGASGANVLTF.